The rows below give T cell receptor beta chains drawn from one sample of a study of neurological immune-mediated disorders. TCRdb recomputed calls from the 5' RACE reads with MiXCR, one row per CDR3 protein. The sample includes tens of thousands of distinct CDR3 sequences, over 5.5% of them seen just once. Specimen: PBMCs. These TCRs come from a middle-aged woman in good health. CDR3s include the opening cysteine and the closing phenylalanine or tryptophan. The D gene is left open where the match is weak. Clone sizes are shown as how often the clone was seen (once, few, many) or a class if it is expanded.

cdr3_aa | cdr3_nt | j_call | clone_size | d_call | v_call
CSARTSGRGNEQFF | TGCAGTGCCAGAACTAGCGGGAGGGGCAATGAGCAGTTCTTC | TRBJ2-1 | many | TRBD2 | TRBV20-1
CAISESGGSPYEQYF | TGTGCCATCAGTGAGTCGGGCGGTTCTCCCTACGAGCAGTACTTC | TRBJ2-7 | many | - | TRBV10-3
CASSHLRSGRGETQYF | TGTGCCAGCAGTCACCTTCGCAGCGGGAGGGGTGAGACCCAGTACTTC | TRBJ2-5 | many | TRBD2 | TRBV14
CSASGGDYEQYF | TGCAGTGCTAGCGGCGGGGACTACGAGCAGTACTTC | TRBJ2-7 | many | - | TRBV20-1
CSASQGNTEAFF | TGCAGTGCTAGCCAAGGGAACACTGAAGCTTTCTTT | TRBJ1-1 | many | - | TRBV20-1
CASSLGRGLRGSPLHF | TGTGCCAGCAGCTTAGGTCGGGGGTTACGTGGTTCACCCCTCCACTTT | TRBJ1-6 | many | - | TRBV7-2
CAWSSSGRETEAFF | TGTGCCTGGAGTTCGTCAGGGCGGGAAACTGAAGCTTTCTTT | TRBJ1-1 | many | - | TRBV30
CASSPREGTYGYTF | TGTGCCAGCAGCCCCCGAGAGGGGACGTATGGCTACACCTTC | TRBJ1-2 | many | - | TRBV7-9
CSARDFQGLAGGKNEQFF | TGCAGTGCTAGAGATTTCCAAGGACTAGCGGGAGGGAAGAATGAGCAGTTCTTC | TRBJ2-1 | many | TRBD2 | TRBV20-1
CSASLDTPPPLHF | TGCAGTGCTAGTTTGGACACCCCACCGCCCCTCCACTTT | TRBJ1-6 | many | - | TRBV20-1
CASIVNGAESNQPQHF | TGTGCCAGCATTGTCAATGGAGCTGAGAGCAATCAGCCCCAGCATTTT | TRBJ1-5 | many | - | TRBV6-1
CASSFLEGLGDEQYF | TGTGCCAGCAGCTTTCTTGAGGGACTAGGAGACGAGCAGTACTTC | TRBJ2-7 | many | TRBD2 | TRBV7-9
CASSLGGGGISVTDTQYF | TGTGCCAGCAGTTTAGGAGGGGGCGGTATTAGCGTCACAGATACGCAGTATTTT | TRBJ2-3 | many | - | TRBV28
CASSPSEGGNQPQHF | TGTGCCAGCAGTCCCTCCGAGGGAGGTAATCAGCCCCAGCATTTT | TRBJ1-5 | many | - | TRBV6-6
CASSKGGLAVNYNEQFF | TGTGCCAGCAGCAAAGGAGGGCTAGCGGTTAACTACAATGAGCAGTTCTTC | TRBJ2-1 | many | TRBD2 | TRBV7-9